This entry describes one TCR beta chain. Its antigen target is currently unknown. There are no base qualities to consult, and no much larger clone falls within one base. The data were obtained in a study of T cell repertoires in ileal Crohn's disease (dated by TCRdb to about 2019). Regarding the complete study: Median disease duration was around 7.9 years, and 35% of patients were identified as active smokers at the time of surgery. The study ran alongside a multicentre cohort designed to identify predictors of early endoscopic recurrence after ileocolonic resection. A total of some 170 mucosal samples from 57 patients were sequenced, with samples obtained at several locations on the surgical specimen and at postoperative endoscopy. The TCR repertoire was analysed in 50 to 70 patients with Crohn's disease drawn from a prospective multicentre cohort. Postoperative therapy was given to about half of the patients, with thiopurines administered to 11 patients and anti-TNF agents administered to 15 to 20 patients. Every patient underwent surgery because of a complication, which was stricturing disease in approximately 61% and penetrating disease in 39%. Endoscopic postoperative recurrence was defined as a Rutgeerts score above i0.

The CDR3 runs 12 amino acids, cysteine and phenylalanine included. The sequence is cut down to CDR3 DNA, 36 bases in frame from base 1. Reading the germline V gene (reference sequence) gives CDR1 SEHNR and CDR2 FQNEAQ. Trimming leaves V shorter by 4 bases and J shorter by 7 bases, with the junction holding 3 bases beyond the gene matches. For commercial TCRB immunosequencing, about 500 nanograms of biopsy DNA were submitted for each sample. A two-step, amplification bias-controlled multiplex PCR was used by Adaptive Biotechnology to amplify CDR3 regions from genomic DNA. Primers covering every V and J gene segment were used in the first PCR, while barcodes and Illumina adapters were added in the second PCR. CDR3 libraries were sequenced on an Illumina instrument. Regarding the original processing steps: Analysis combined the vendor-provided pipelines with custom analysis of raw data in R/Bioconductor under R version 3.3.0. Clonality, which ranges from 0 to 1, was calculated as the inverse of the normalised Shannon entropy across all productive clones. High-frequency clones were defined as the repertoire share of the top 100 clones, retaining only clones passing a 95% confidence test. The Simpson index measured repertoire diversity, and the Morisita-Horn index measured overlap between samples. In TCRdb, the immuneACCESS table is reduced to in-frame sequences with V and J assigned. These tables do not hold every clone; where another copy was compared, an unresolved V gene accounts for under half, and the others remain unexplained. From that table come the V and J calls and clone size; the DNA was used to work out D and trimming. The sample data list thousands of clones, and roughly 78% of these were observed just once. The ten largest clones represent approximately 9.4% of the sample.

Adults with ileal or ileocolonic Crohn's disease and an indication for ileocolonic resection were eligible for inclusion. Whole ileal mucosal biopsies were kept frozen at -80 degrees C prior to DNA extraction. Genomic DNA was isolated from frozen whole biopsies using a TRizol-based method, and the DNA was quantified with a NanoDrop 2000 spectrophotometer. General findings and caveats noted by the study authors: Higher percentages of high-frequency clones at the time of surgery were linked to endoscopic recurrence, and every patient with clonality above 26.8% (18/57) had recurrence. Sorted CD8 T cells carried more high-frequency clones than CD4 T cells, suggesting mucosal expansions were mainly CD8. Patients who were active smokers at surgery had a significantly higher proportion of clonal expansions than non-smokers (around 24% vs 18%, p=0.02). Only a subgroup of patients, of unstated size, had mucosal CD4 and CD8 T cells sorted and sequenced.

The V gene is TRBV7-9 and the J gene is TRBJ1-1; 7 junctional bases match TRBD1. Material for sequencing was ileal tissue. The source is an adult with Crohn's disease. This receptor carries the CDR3 CASSWGQFEAFF. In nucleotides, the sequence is TGTGCCAGCAGCTGGGGACAGTTTGAAGCTTTCTTT.